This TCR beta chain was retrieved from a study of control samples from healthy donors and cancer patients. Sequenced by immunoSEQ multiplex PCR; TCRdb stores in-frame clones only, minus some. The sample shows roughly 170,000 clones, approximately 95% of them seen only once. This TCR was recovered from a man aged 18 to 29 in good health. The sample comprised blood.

The CDR3 DNA reads TGCGCCAGCAGCCCCGTGAGGGGGCGCAACGAGCAGTACTTC. It translates to CASSPVRGRNEQYF. The chain joins TRBV5-1 to TRBJ2-7, with TRBD1 matching over 7 bases. The junction had 9 bases not matched to a gene; V was cut back by 4 bases and J by 5 bases. This CDR3 spans 14 amino acids. Germline CDR1 reads SGHRS; CDR2 reads YFSETQ.